This T cell receptor (beta chain) was captured in a study of blood T cell repertoires in COVID-19. This clone was counted a single time. The V gene end was trimmed by 4 bases and the J gene end by 6 bases; junction bases not matched to a gene: 7. Germline loops: CDR1 MGHRA, CDR2 YSYEKL. The CDR3 is 16 residues long. Authors' analysis steps: Counts of nucleated cells, estimated from reference gene primer amplification, were obtained. Some clones are missing from TCRdb's copy, which holds only in-frame ones; the method was immunoSEQ multiplex PCR. V and J calls and clone size are given by that table; D and trimming were obtained from the DNA. The sample has 140,000 to 150,000 clones, about 80% seen once.

This sequence originates from a man aged 70 or older who had recovered from COVID-19. Material for sequencing was peripheral blood. The V and J genes are TRBV4-1 and TRBJ2-1; 12 nucleotides agree with TRBD2. CDR3 loop: CASSPETSGSSNEQFF. The CDR3 region has the DNA TGCGCCAGCAGCCCCGAGACTAGCGGGAGTTCCAATGAGCAGTTCTTC.